A selection of T cell receptor beta chains follows, all from one sample in a study of OX40 agonist ivuxolimab in advanced cancers. The assay was immunoSEQ multiplex PCR, and TCRdb's table has in-frame clones only and misses some. The sample comprises about 12,000 clones, approximately 80% of which are singletons, and 20% to 30% rests with the top ten. Sequencing was performed on CD4+ or CD8+ T cells sorted from blood, taken in a trial of the OX40 agonist ivuxolimab. The receptors derive from an adult with an advanced solid tumor such as melanoma, head and neck, liver or kidney cancer. Both conserved end residues are part of each CDR3. D genes are given only for firm matches. Expanded clones get a size class; other rows say once, few or many, or leave the size out.

clone size,CDR3 length,D gene,J gene,V gene,CDR3 DNA,CDR3 protein
-,13,-,TRBJ2-7,TRBV7-9,TGTGCCACGGACAGAAGGTCCTCCTACGAGCAGTACTTC,CATDRRSSYEQYF
once,15,-,TRBJ2-5,TRBV15,TGTGCCACCAGCATACAGACAGAGATCTCGGAGACCCAGTACTTC,CATSIQTEISETQYF
-,17,TRBD2,TRBJ2-7,TRBV30,TGTGCCTGGAGTGTATCGGCGACGGGGGGGGTTATTTACGAGCAGTACTTC,CAWSVSATGGVIYEQYF
-,21,-,TRBJ1-5,TRBV19,TGTGCCAGTAGTATATCCTCGTTTTGGGACCCGATTAATTATAGCAATCAGCCCCAGCATTTT,CASSISSFWDPINYSNQPQHF
few,16,-,TRBJ1-1,TRBV18,TGTGCCAGCTCACCATCGGGAAGGAGCGTTAACACTGAAGCTTTCTTT,CASSPSGRSVNTEAFF
-,13,TRBD2,TRBJ2-5,TRBV6-5,TGTGCCAGCAGTTTATCGGGGGGGCGGACCCAGTACTTC,CASSLSGGRTQYF
-,15,TRBD1,TRBJ2-3,TRBV6-1,TGTGCCAGCAGTCGCAGACAGGGCTACACAGATACGCAGTATTTT,CASSRRQGYTDTQYF
-,16,-,TRBJ1-2,TRBV27,TGTGCCAGTTCCCAGAATCAGGCGAACCGCCTCTATGGCTACACCTTC,CASSQNQANRLYGYTF
-,14,-,TRBJ1-5,TRBV6-6,TGTGCCAGCGCCCCCCGGGTTTCGGGTCAGCCCCAGCATTTT,CASAPRVSGQPQHF
-,15,-,TRBJ2-1,TRBV28,TGTGCCAGCAGCCACGTTAGAGGCCTATACAATGAGCAGTTCTTC,CASSHVRGLYNEQFF
-,13,-,TRBJ2-7,TRBV10-3,TGTGCCATCAGCCCGACAGGATACTACGAGCAGTACTTC,CAISPTGYYEQYF
-,14,TRBD2,TRBJ2-1,TRBV4-2,TGTGCCAGCAGCCAAGGGACTAGCTCTAATGAGCAGTTCTTC,CASSQGTSSNEQFF
-,15,-,TRBJ1-6,TRBV6-6,TGTGCCAGCAGCTACGGGAACTCCTATAATTCACCCCTCCACTTT,CASSYGNSYNSPLHF
-,15,TRBD1,TRBJ2-1,TRBV27,TGTGCCAGCAGGCTCACAGGGGGCGGTTACAATGAGCAGTTCTTC,CASRLTGGGYNEQFF
once,15,-,TRBJ2-1,TRBV10-3,TGTGCCATCAGCCAAGGTGGGGGATCCTACAATGAGCAGTTCTTC,CAISQGGGSYNEQFF
-,11,-,TRBJ1-4,TRBV20-1,TGCAGTGCCCTGGGACGGGAGGAACTGTTTTTT,CSALGREELFF
-,15,TRBD2,TRBJ2-1,TRBV7-6,TGTGCCAGCAGCTTTGGCGGGGGGGCCGACAATGAGCAGTTCTTC,CASSFGGGADNEQFF
-,15,TRBD2,TRBJ2-5,TRBV4-3,TGCGCCAGCAGGGGGACCAGGGAGGGCCAAGAGACCCAGTACTTC,CASRGTREGQETQYF
-,15,TRBD1,TRBJ2-7,TRBV9,TGTGCCAGCAGCGCCGGGACAGGTGCGACCTACGAGCAGTACTTC,CASSAGTGATYEQYF
-,15,-,TRBJ2-1,TRBV4-1,TGCGCCAGCAGCCCGCAGGGAAGCTCCTACAATGAGCAGTTCTTC,CASSPQGSSYNEQFF
once,13,-,TRBJ1-5,TRBV7-8,TGTGCCAGCAGCTTATTTAACAATCAGCCCCAGCATTTT,CASSLFNNQPQHF
-,15,-,TRBJ2-7,TRBV4-3,TGCGCCAGCAGCCAAGATGGGACGGGGACCTACGAGCAGTACTTC,CASSQDGTGTYEQYF
-,10,-,TRBJ2-1,TRBV29-1,TGCAGCGTCGAAAACAATGAGCAGTTCTTC,CSVENNEQFF
-,14,TRBD1,TRBJ1-2,TRBV5-4,TGTGCCAGCAGCTTACCTGGACAGGCATATGGCTACACCTTC,CASSLPGQAYGYTF
-,17,-,TRBJ1-2,TRBV12-2,TGTGCAAGTCGCTCGCCTCCGGTCCCTCCGCTATTTTATGGCTACACCTTC,CASRSPPVPPLFYGYTF
-,15,-,TRBJ1-1,TRBV7-9,TGTGCCAGCAGCCCGCAACAGGGAATGAACACTGAAGCTTTCTTT,CASSPQQGMNTEAFF
-,14,-,TRBJ2-1,TRBV28,TGTGCCAGCAGTTTAAGGTGGCAGAGCAATGAGCAGTTCTTC,CASSLRWQSNEQFF
-,12,-,TRBJ2-1,TRBV10-2,TGCGCCAGCAGTGAGATTAACAATGAGCAGTTCTTC,CASSEINNEQFF
-,16,TRBD2,TRBJ2-5,TRBV7-3,TGTGCCAGCAGGATGAATGGGGGACTAGCACAAGAGACCCAGTACTTC,CASRMNGGLAQETQYF
-,14,-,TRBJ2-2,TRBV11-2,TGTGCCAGCAGCTTGGAACAGATCACCGGGGAGCTGTTTTTT,CASSLEQITGELFF
-,13,-,TRBJ2-7,TRBV18,TGTGCCAGCTCCGGACTGGACTCCTACGAGCAGTACTTC,CASSGLDSYEQYF
-,14,-,TRBJ1-2,TRBV11-2,TGTGCCAGCAGCTTAGAAGAACAATTGGTTGGCTACACCTTC,CASSLEEQLVGYTF
once,16,TRBD1,TRBJ1-1,TRBV5-4,TGTGCCAGCAGCAGAGGACAGGGTGGTGGGAACACTGAAGCTTTCTTT,CASSRGQGGGNTEAFF
-,15,-,TRBJ1-1,TRBV5-1,TGCGCCAGCAGCTTGGGGACAGAGAAGAACACTGAAGCTTTCTTT,CASSLGTEKNTEAFF
-,14,TRBD1,TRBJ2-1,TRBV28,TGTGCCAGCAAATATCAGGGGGATGGGAATGAGCAGTTCTTC,CASKYQGDGNEQFF
-,15,TRBD2,TRBJ2-7,TRBV19,TGTGCCAGTAGTCCAGCGGGAGGGCCTGTAAACGAGCAGTACTTC,CASSPAGGPVNEQYF
-,13,-,TRBJ2-7,TRBV27,TGTGCCACAGCCCCCGGCGGGTCATACGAGCAGTACTTC,CATAPGGSYEQYF
-,16,-,TRBJ2-2,TRBV27,TGTGCCAGCAGTTTGACGGCAAGCTCGAACACCGGGGAGCTGTTTTTT,CASSLTASSNTGELFF
-,16,TRBD2,TRBJ2-3,TRBV7-2,TGTGCCAGCAGCCGTTGGACTAGCGGAGGCACAGATACGCAGTATTTT,CASSRWTSGGTDTQYF
-,14,-,TRBJ1-4,TRBV28,TGTGCCAGCAGGACCTCCGGGACTAATGAAAAACTGTTTTTT,CASRTSGTNEKLFF
-,15,-,TRBJ1-1,TRBV28,TGTGCCAGCAGTCTAAGAGGGTTCATGAACACTGAAGCTTTCTTT,CASSLRGFMNTEAFF
-,15,TRBD1,TRBJ1-1,TRBV6-6,TGTGCCAGCAGTTCGGGGACAGGGTGGGACACTGAAGCTTTCTTT,CASSSGTGWDTEAFF
medium-sized,12,-,TRBJ1-1,TRBV19,TGTGCCAGTAGTACAGATACCACTGAAGCTTTCTTT,CASSTDTTEAFF
-,16,-,TRBJ2-1,TRBV27,TGTGCCAGCAGACCTGATGAGGGAAGCTCCTACAATGAGCAGTTCTTC,CASRPDEGSSYNEQFF
-,14,TRBD1,TRBJ1-2,TRBV7-9,TGTGCCAGCAGCACCGACAGGGTAGGAGATGGCTACACCTTC,CASSTDRVGDGYTF
-,14,-,TRBJ2-7,TRBV6-1,TGTGCCAGCAGAGCATACGCGGGGACCTACGAGCAGTACTTC,CASRAYAGTYEQYF
-,12,-,TRBJ1-1,TRBV19,TGTGCCAGTAACTGGGGGGCGACTGAAGCTTTCTTT,CASNWGATEAFF
-,15,TRBD2,TRBJ2-2,TRBV28,TGTGCCAGCACCGAAGGGGAGGGTCACACCGGGGAGCTGTTTTTT,CASTEGEGHTGELFF
-,13,-,TRBJ1-5,TRBV6-5,TGTGCCAGCAGGTTACAGGGAAGTCAGCCCCAGCATTTT,CASRLQGSQPQHF
once,16,TRBD1,TRBJ2-7,TRBV7-9,TGTGCCAGCAGCGGGCCGGGACAGGGTAAGCCCTACGAGCAGTACTTC,CASSGPGQGKPYEQYF
-,15,-,TRBJ2-5,TRBV14,TGTGCCAGCAGCTTTGGAAGACGGGGCGGGGAGACCCAGTACTTC,CASSFGRRGGETQYF
-,15,-,TRBJ2-2,TRBV11-2,TGTGCCAGCAGCCCGGGAGCCTACGGCACCGGGGAGCTGTTTTTT,CASSPGAYGTGELFF
-,15,TRBD2,TRBJ2-1,TRBV9,TGTGCCAGCAGCGTAGGTAGCGGGAGCTACAATGAGCAGTTCTTC,CASSVGSGSYNEQFF
-,14,-,TRBJ2-5,TRBV18,TGTGCCAGCTCATATCCGCGGGTACAAGAGACCCAGTACTTC,CASSYPRVQETQYF
-,14,-,TRBJ1-1,TRBV30,TGTGCCTGGAGTTTTCAGGGCTTGAACACTGAAGCTTTCTTT,CAWSFQGLNTEAFF
-,16,-,TRBJ2-3,TRBV6-4,TGTGCCAGCAGTGACGAGGTGACAGGTTCCACAGATACGCAGTATTTT,CASSDEVTGSTDTQYF
once,12,-,TRBJ2-7,TRBV5-6,TGTGCCAGCAGCGTGGGAGGTGACAAGCAGTACTTC,CASSVGGDKQYF
-,13,TRBD1,TRBJ1-2,TRBV29-1,TGCAGCGTTGATTTAGGGGGCGCAGAGGGCTACACCTTC,CSVDLGGAEGYTF
-,13,-,TRBJ2-7,TRBV19,TGTGCCAGTAGTTGGTCCGAGGACTACGAGCAGTACTTC,CASSWSEDYEQYF